The 5 T cell receptor beta chains below were found in one sample sequenced in a study of T cell repertoires and HLA-DP antigens. Data came from immunoSEQ multiplex PCR; TCRdb stores just in-frame clones and leaves some out. The sample contains over 60,000 clones, just under 80% of which appear only once. Their antigens remain unidentified. The sequenced material came from CD4+ T cells from PBMCs. The receptors shown here come from a man aged 55 to 70 in good health and CMV-seronegative.

V is TRBV19 and J is TRBJ1-6; no reliable D call. The CDR3 runs 15 residues. Per germline, CDR1 LNHDA and CDR2 SQIVND (reference sequence). Trimming took off 1 base at V and 6 bases at J, with 10 bases between the two ends. CDR3 loop: CASSIGGPVNSPLHF. Here the CDR3 DNA reads TGTGCCAGTAGTATAGGAGGTCCAGTTAATTCACCCCTCCACTTT.

The J gene is TRBJ2-5, the V gene TRBV18, with D uncertain. The CDR3 loop spans 14 amino acids. The V gene's germline CDR1 is KGHSH and CDR2 LQKENI. V lost 2 bases to trimming and J lost 4 bases, with 11 bases between them. The CDR3 loop reads CASSPTVAPETQYF. The CDR3 region has the DNA TGTGCCAGCTCACCAACGGTAGCCCCAGAGACCCAGTACTTC.

The rearrangement links TRBV4-1 to TRBJ1-2; TRBD1 aligns across 7 bases. After removal of 0 bases from V and 2 bases from J, the junction contained 12 bases not matched to a gene. The CDR3 has 18 residues. From germline, CDR1 is MGHRA and CDR2 YSYEKL. CDR3 bases: TGCGCCAGCAGCCAAGATAGGGACAGCACAAGGCCCAACTATGGCTACACCTTC. Amino acids: CASSQDRDSTRPNYGYTF.

This chain connects TRBV7-2 to TRBJ1-1, with D possibly being TRBD1 (6 bases). The CDR3 totals 16 residues. Deletions cut 5 bases from V and 2 bases from J, with 18 bases between. Germline V gene data show CDR1 as SGHTA and CDR2 as FQGNSA. The CDR3, as DNA: TGTGCCAGCAGCCACCCCCGGGACACCCTCAACACTGAAGCTTTCTTT. Protein sequence: CASSHPRDTLNTEAFF.

The CDR3 DNA reads as TGCGCCAGCAGCCAGGCTAGACAGGGTGACACTGAAGCTTTCTTT. Encoded protein: CASSQARQGDTEAFF. The chain uses TRBV4-3 and TRBJ1-1, with TRBD1 matching over 7 bases. CDR3 size: 15 residues. Germline V gene lookup returns CDR1 LGHNA and CDR2 YSLEER. After removal of 3 bases from V and 3 bases from J, the junction contained 7 bases not matched to a gene.